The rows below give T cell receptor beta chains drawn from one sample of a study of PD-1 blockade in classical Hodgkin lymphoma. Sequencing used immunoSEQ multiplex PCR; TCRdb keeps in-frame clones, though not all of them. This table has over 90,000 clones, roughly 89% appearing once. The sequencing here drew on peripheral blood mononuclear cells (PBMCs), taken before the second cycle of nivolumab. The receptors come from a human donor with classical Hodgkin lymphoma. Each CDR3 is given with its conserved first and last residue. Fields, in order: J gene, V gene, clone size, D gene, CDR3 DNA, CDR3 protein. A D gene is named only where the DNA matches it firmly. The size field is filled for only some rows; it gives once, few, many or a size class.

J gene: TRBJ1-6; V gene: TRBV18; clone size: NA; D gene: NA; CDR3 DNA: TGTGCCAGCTCACCGCAGGAGGCCGATAATTCACCCCTCCACTTT; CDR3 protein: CASSPQEADNSPLHF
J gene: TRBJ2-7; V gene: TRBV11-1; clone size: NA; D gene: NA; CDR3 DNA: TGTGCCAGCAGCTTTGGGAATAGGGTCGGCGAGCAGTACTTC; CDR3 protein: CASSFGNRVGEQYF
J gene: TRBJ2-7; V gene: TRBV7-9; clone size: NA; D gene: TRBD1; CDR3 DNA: TGTGCCAGCAGCTTAGTACAGGGGGCCTACGAGCAGTACTTC; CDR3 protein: CASSLVQGAYEQYF
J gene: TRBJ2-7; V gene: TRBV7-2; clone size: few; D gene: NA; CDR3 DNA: TGTGCCAGCAGCCTTTCCTACGAGCAGTACTTC; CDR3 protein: CASSLSYEQYF
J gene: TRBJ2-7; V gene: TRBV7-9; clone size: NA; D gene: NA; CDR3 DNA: TGTGCCAGCAGCTTAGGAGGCATAGGAAACTACGAGCAGTACTTC; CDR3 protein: CASSLGGIGNYEQYF
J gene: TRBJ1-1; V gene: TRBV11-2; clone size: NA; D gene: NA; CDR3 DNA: TGTGCCAGCAGCTTAGCGGGGAGCTGGGTCACTGAAGCTTTCTTT; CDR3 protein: CASSLAGSWVTEAFF
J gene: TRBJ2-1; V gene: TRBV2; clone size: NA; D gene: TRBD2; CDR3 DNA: TGTGCCAGCAGCCGAAGCGGGGGGTCCTACAATGAGCAGTTCTTC; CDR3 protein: CASSRSGGSYNEQFF
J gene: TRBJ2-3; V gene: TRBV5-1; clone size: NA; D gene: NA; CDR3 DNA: TGCGCCAGCAGCTTGGTGTCCAGCGGTATCACAGATACGCAGTATTTT; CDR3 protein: CASSLVSSGITDTQYF
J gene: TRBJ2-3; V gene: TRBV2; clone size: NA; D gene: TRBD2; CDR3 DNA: TGTGCCAGCAGTCAAGGACTAGCGAGCACAGATACGCAGTATTTT; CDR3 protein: CASSQGLASTDTQYF
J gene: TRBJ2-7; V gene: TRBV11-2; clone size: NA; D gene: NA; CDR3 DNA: TGTGCCAGCAGCCAGGAGGCAGAACATAAATACGAGCAGTACTTC; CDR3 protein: CASSQEAEHKYEQYF
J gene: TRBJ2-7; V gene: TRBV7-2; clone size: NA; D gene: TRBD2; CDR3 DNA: TGTGCCAGCAGGTCCCACCCGGGGGGGCTCTACGAGCAGTACTTC; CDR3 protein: CASRSHPGGLYEQYF
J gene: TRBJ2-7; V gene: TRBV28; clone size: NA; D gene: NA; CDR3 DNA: TGTGCCAGCAGTTTAGCTGAAGAGGGGAGCTCCTACGAGCAGTACTTC; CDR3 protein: CASSLAEEGSSYEQYF
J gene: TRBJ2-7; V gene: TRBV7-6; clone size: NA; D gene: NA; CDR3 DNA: TGTGCCAGCAGCTTAGGAGTCGACAGCTCCTACGAGCAGTACTTC; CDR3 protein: CASSLGVDSSYEQYF
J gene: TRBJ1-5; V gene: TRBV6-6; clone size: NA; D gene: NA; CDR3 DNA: TGTGCCAGCAGTCGGACCCCAAATAGCAATCAGCCCCAGCATTTT; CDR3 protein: CASSRTPNSNQPQHF
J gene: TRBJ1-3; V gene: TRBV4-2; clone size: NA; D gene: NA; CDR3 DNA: TGTGCCAGCAGCCAAGATCCCTCCCTAACGAGCTCTGGAAACACCATATATTTT; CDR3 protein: CASSQDPSLTSSGNTIYF
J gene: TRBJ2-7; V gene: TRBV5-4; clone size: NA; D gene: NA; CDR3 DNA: TGTGCCAGCAGCTCCTCCCCGGGACGAGCGGAGTACTTC; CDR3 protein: CASSSSPGRAEYF
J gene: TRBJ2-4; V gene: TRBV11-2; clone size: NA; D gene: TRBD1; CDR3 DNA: TGTGCCAGCAGCTTAGGACAGGGCGGTGGAACCCTAGCCAAAAACATTCAGTACTTC; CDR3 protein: CASSLGQGGGTLAKNIQYF
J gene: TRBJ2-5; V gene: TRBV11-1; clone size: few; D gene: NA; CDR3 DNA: TGTGCCAGCAGCTTCGGTAGGGTTCAGACCCAGTACTTC; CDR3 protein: CASSFGRVQTQYF
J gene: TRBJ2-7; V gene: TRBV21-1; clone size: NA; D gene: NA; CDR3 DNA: TGTGCCAGCAGCAAAGGATCACCTTACGAGCAGTACTTC; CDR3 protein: CASSKGSPYEQYF
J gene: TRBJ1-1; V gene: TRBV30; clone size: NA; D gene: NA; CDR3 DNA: TGTGCCTGGAGTGTTGGAGGCAGTAAGATGGGGAGAGCTTTCTTT; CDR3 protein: CAWSVGGSKMGRAFF
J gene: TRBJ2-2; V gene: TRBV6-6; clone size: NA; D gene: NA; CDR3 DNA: TGTGCCACCCGACAAAACACCGGGGAGCTGTTTTTT; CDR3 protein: CATRQNTGELFF
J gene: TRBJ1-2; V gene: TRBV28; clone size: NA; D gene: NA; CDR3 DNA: TGTGCCAGCAGTACCTCTTCGACAGGAGGCTGGGGCTACACCTTC; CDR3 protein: CASSTSSTGGWGYTF
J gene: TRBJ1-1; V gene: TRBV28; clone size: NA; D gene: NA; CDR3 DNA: TGTGCCAGCAGTTGGTCCTTCTCCCAGGGGATGAACACTGAAGCTTTCTTT; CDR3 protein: CASSWSFSQGMNTEAFF
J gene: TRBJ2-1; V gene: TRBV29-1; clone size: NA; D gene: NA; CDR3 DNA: TGCAGCGTTGGACTTCTTAGCTCCTACAATGAGCAGTTCTTC; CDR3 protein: CSVGLLSSYNEQFF
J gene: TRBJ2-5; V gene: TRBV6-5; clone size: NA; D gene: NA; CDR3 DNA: TGTGCCAGCAGTTCCCCGAGCGGGCCAGGGGCCCAGTACTTC; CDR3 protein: CASSSPSGPGAQYF
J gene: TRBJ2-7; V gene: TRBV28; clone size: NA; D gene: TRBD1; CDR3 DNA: TGTGCCAGCAGGGGACAGAAAACGGCCGTGCCGGGGGAGCAGTACTTC; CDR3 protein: CASRGQKTAVPGEQYF
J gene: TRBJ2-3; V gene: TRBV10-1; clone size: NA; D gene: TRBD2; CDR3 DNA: TGCGCCAGCAGTGAGGAGGTAGCGGGGGGTAGAGATACGCAGTATTTT; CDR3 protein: CASSEEVAGGRDTQYF
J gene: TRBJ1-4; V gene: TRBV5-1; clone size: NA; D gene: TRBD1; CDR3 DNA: TGCGCCAGCAGCCAGGGGGCAGGTGAAAAACTGTTTTTT; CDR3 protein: CASSQGAGEKLFF
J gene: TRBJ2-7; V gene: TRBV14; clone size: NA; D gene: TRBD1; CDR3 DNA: TGTGCCAGCAGCCAAGATTTTCCGACAGGGTGGTACGAGCAGTACTTC; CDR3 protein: CASSQDFPTGWYEQYF
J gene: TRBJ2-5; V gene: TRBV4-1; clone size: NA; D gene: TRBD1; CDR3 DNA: TGCGCCAGCAGCCAGGGTCACCGGGACAGGAAAGAGACCCAGTACTTC; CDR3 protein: CASSQGHRDRKETQYF
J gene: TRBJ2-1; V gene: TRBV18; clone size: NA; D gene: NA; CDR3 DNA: TGTGCCAGCTCACCTTCCGATTCATCATCCCGGTTCTTC; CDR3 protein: CASSPSDSSSRFF
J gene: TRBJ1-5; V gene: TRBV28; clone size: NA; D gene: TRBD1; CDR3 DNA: TGTGCCAGCAGTCTCCTAGGACAGGGGAGAGATCAGCCCCAGCATTTT; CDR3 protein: CASSLLGQGRDQPQHF
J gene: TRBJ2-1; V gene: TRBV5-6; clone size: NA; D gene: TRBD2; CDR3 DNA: TGTGCCAGCAGCTTGGCCATAGCGGGGGGCCACATTGTTTCTGAGCAGTTCTTC; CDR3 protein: CASSLAIAGGHIVSEQFF
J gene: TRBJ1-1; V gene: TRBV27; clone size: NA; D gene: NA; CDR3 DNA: TGTGCCAGCAGTGTAGACACGACCCTTGAAGCTTTCTTT; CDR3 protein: CASSVDTTLEAFF
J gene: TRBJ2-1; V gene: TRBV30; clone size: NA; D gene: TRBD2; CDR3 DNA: TGTGCCTGGAGTGCCACTAGCGGGGTAAATGAGCAGTTCTTC; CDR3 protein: CAWSATSGVNEQFF
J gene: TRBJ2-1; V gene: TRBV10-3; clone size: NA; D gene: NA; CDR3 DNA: TGTGCCATCAGTGAGCCTCGGACATTTCCCCCCAATGAGCAGTTCTTC; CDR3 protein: CAISEPRTFPPNEQFF